This T cell receptor beta chain was found in a study of control samples from healthy donors and cancer patients. Per germline, CDR1 WNHNN and CDR2 SYGVQD (reference sequence). V shed 6 bases, J shed 1 base, and the junction held 4 bases outside the gene matches. The CDR3 runs 14 residues. Profiled with immunoSEQ multiplex PCR; TCRdb holds only in-frame clones, not every one. The table has roughly 100,000 clones, approximately 90% seen once. The gene calls are TRBV10-1 and TRBJ1-1; 8 bases match TRBD1. This receptor was obtained from a man aged 55 to 70 with lung cancer. The sequenced sample consisted of PBMCs. The CDR3 coding sequence is TGCGCCAGCAGGAAACAGGGGGGGAACACTGAAGCTTTCTTT. Translation gives CASRKQGGNTEAFF.